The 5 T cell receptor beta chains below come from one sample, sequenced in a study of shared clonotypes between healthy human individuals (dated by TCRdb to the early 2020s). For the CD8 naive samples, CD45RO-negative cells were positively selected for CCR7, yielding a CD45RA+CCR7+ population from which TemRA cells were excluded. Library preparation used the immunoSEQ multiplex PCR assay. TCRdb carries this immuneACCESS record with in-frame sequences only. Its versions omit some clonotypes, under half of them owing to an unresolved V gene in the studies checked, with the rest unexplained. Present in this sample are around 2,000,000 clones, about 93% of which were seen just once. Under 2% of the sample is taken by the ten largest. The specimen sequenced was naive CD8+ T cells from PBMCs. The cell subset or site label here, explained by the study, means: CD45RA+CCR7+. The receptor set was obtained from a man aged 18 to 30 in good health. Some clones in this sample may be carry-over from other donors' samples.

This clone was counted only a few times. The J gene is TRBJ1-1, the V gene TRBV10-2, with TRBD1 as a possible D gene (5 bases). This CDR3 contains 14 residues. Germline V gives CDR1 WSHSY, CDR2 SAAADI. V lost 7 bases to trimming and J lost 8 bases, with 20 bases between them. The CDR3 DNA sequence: TGCGCCAGCAATTGGGGTGGTTTTGGACACGAAGCTTTCTTT. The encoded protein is CASNWGGFGHEAFF.

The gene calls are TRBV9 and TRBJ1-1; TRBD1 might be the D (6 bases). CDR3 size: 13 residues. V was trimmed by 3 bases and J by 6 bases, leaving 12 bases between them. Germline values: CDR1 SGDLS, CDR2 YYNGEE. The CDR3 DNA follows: TGTGCCAGCAGCGGCAGGGGAAGCGCTGAAGCTTTCTTT. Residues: CASSGRGSAEAFF.

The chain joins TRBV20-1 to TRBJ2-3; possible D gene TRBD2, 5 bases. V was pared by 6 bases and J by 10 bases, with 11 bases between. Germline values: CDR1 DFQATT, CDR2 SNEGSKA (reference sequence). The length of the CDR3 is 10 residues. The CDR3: CSAKEGAQYF. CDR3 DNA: TGCAGTGCAAAAGAGGGCGCGCAGTATTTT.

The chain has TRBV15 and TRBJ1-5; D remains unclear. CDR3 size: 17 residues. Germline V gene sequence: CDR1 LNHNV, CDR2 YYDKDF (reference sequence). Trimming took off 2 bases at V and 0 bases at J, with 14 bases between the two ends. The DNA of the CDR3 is TGTGCCACCAGCAGACCGGGAGGGAAAAATAGCAATCAGCCCCAGCATTTT. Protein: CATSRPGGKNSNQPQHF.

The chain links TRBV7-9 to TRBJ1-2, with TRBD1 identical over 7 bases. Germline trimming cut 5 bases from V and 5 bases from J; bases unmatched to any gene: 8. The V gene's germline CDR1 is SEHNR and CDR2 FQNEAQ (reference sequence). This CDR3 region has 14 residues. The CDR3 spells CASSMTGTVYGYTF. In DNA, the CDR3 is TGTGCCAGCAGCATGACCGGGACAGTATATGGCTACACCTTC.